The rows below give T cell receptor beta chains drawn from one sample of a study of CD4 and CD8 cells across lung adenocarcinoma regions. TCRdb re-called the PCR reads through MiXCR, storing one row per CDR3 protein. The sample consists of some 27,000 distinct CDR3 sequences, 50% to 55% of them appearing once. Input material: CD8+ T cells from the center of a lung tumor. All receptors derive from a male donor with lung adenocarcinoma. The CD4 and CD8 labels of this study may be unreliable. The CDR3 runs from the conserved cysteine through the conserved F or W. The D gene is left open where the match is weak. Clone size is shown for a subset of rows, as once, few, many or a class of expanded clone.

v_call	j_call	clone_size	d_call	cdr3_aa	cdr3_nt
TRBV6-1	TRBJ2-4	few	NA	CASRDAGPGARNTQYF	TGTGCCAGCCGTGACGCGGGGCCGGGGGCCAGGAACACGCAGTATTTC
TRBV7-2	TRBJ2-5	few	NA	CASSLVVRETQYF	TGTGCCAGCAGCTTAGTCGTGCGGGAGACCCAGTACTTC
TRBV25-1	TRBJ2-3	few	NA	CASSEYSGRYTDTQYF	TGTGCCAGCAGTGAATATTCGGGCAGATACACAGATACGCAGTATTTT
TRBV27	TRBJ2-3	NA	NA	CASSLWGLGGSFPDTQYF	TGTGCCAGCAGTTTATGGGGACTAGGGGGCAGTTTTCCAGATACGCAGTATTTT
TRBV10-3	TRBJ2-3	NA	NA	CGVGGRCSKDTQYF	TGTGGCGTCGGGGGGCGGTGCAGCAAAGACACGCAGTACTTT
TRBV6-1	TRBJ1-1	few	NA	CASSEGHRNTEAFF	TGTGCCAGCAGTGAGGGGCATAGGAACACTGAAGCTTTCTTT
TRBV6-4	TRBJ2-4	medium-sized	NA	CANHNQGNIQYF	TGTGCCAACCACAACCAGGGTAACATTCAGTACTTC
TRBV27	TRBJ2-7	many	TRBD2	CASSLKGLAGGSPEQYF	TGTGCCAGCAGTTTGAAGGGACTAGCGGGAGGTTCCCCCGAGCAGTACTTC
TRBV7-2	TRBJ1-2	many	TRBD1	CASSLGMTGSNGYTF	TGTGCCAGCAGCTTAGGAATGACAGGGAGTAATGGCTACACCTTC
TRBV6-1	TRBJ2-3	NA	NA	CAGRVGGGQETQYF	TGTGCGGGCAGAGTGGGGGGAGGCCAAGAGACGCAGTATTTC
TRBV11-3	TRBJ2-5	NA	NA	CASSRVVPDTQYF	TGTGCCAGCAGCCGCGTAGTGCCAGATACCCAGTACTTC
TRBV4-1	TRBJ2-3	NA	NA	CASSRVMGLGAKDTQYF	TGCGCCAGCAGCCGAGTTATGGGGCTGGGGGCCAAAGACACTCAGTATTTC
TRBV6-1	TRBJ2-5	few	TRBD2	CASSGAGGPDTQYF	TGTGCGAGCAGCGGGGCGGGTGGCCCAGATACGCAGTACTTC
TRBV7-2	TRBJ1-2	NA	NA	CASSPQVAQPDIGYGYTF	TGTGCCAGCAGCCCACAAGTTGCTCAGCCGGACATCGGCTATGGCTACACCTTC